What follows are 11 T cell receptor beta chains derived from one specimen sequenced in a study of blood T cell repertoires in COVID-19. Using immunoSEQ multiplex PCR, the repertoire was profiled, and TCRdb retains in-frame clones only, with some absent. Of roughly 77,000 clones listed, about 90% are singletons. The sequencing sample was made of peripheral blood. The receptors derive from a middle-aged man with active COVID-19.

CDR3 DNA: TGTGCCAGCAGACCGGACCCGGGGAGGGGTTCGAATGAAAAACTGTTTTTT. Translation gives CASRPDPGRGSNEKLFF. The rearrangement links TRBV3-1 (or the pseudogene TRBV3-2) to TRBJ1-4; TRBD1 is a possible D gene (5 bases). Germline V gene data show CDR1 as LGHDT and CDR2 as YNNKEL (reference sequence). V was shortened by 6 bases and J by 5 bases, with 22 bases between the two germline ends. CDR3 size: 17 residues.

V gene TRBV5-1 combines with J gene TRBJ2-5, with D maybe TRBD2 (6 bases). CDR3 length: 13 residues. With 3 bases removed from V and 4 bases from J, the gap between germline ends came to 10 bases. Germline CDR1 SGHRS, CDR2 YFSETQ. The CDR3, as DNA: TGCGCCAGCAGCTCGGAGGGCCGAGAGACCCAGTACTTC. Residues: CASSSEGRETQYF.

The chain couples TRBV28 to TRBJ2-7; D perhaps matches TRBD2 (5 bases). The V end lost 5 bases, the J end lost 0 bases, and 17 bases lay between the germline ends. CDR1 and CDR2 (germline): MDHEN, SYDVKM. The CDR3 has 16 amino acids. CDR3 nucleotides: TGTGCCAGCAGTACCTACTGGACTCTCTCCTCCTACGAGCAGTACTTC. Translating it yields CASSTYWTLSSYEQYF. The full variable domain, rest sourced from reference TRBV28 and TRBJ2-7, is DVKVTQSSRYLVKRTGEKVFLECVQDMDHENMFWYRQDPGLGLRLIYFSYDVKMKEKGDIPEGYSVSREKKERFSLILESASTNQTSMYLCASSTYWTLSSYEQYFGPGTRLTVT.

This chain connects TRBV5-1 to TRBJ2-7, with 8 positions matching TRBD2. V shed 4 bases and J 5 bases; nucleotides not matched to a gene: 2. The CDR3 spans 12 residues. Germline CDR1 is SGHRS and CDR2 is YFSETQ. CDR3 nucleotide sequence: TGCGCCAGCAGCATCGGGGGGGACGAGCAGTACTTC. Translated: CASSIGGDEQYF.

V is TRBV19 and J is TRBJ1-2, with D perhaps TRBD1 (5 bases). V lost 6 bases and J lost 8, with 16 bases in between. The CDR3 has 13 residues. Germline V gives CDR1 LNHDA, CDR2 SQIVND (reference sequence). CDR3 region: CASRTGSPQGYTF. The CDR3 DNA reads TGTGCCAGTAGAACAGGTTCACCGCAGGGCTACACCTTC. The complete variable domain, with remaining parts taken from reference TRBV19 and TRBJ1-2, reads DGGITQSPKYLFRKEGQNVTLSCEQNLNHDAMYWYRQDPGQGLRLIYYSQIVNDFQKGDIAEGYSVSREKKESFPLTVTSAQKNPTAFYLCASRTGSPQGYTFGSGTRLTVV.

This sequence joins TRBV27 and TRBJ1-1; possible D gene TRBD1, 5 bases. V lost 1 base, J lost 3 bases, and 12 bases lay in between. This CDR3 region has 15 residues. Germline assignment: CDR1 MNHEY and CDR2 SMNVEV (reference sequence). The CDR3 nucleotides are TGTGCCAGCAGTTTATTGGCAAGGGGCGACACTGAAGCTTTCTTT. The encoded protein is CASSLLARGDTEAFF.

The V gene is TRBV2, the J gene TRBJ1-5, with D possibly being TRBD1 (5 bases). Trimming removed 6 bases at V and 0 bases at J, with 12 bases between. The CDR3 extends over 15 amino acids. The germline CDR1 and CDR2 sequences are SNHLY and FYNNEI. CDR3 amino acids: CASSTGLDSNQPQHF. CDR3 in DNA: TGTGCCAGCAGCACGGGACTGGATAGCAATCAGCCCCAGCATTTT.

The V and J genes are TRBV27 and TRBJ1-4; TRBD1 matches 9 bases. Trimming took 6 bases from V and 10 from J; bases not matched to a gene: 9. Germline CDR1 is MNHEY and CDR2 is SMNVEV (reference sequence). CDR3 length: 14 residues. In nucleotides, the CDR3 is TGTGCCAGCAGCCGGGACAGGGCATCAGGAAAACTGTTTTTT. It is translated as CASSRDRASGKLFF.

The chain recombines TRBV6-1 with TRBJ2-5; 13 positions agree with TRBD2. CDR3 size: 16 residues. V lost 4 bases to trimming and J lost 5 bases; unmatched junction nucleotides: 7. Germline CDR1 MNHNS, CDR2 SASEGT. The CDR3 DNA sequence: TGTGCCAGCAGTGTACGAGGGACTAGCGGGATGGAGACCCAGTACTTC. It encodes CASSVRGTSGMETQYF.

The V and J genes are TRBV29-1 and TRBJ2-7, with TRBD1 matching over 7 bases. After removal of 7 bases from V and 5 bases from J, the junction contained 20 bases not matched to a gene. CDR3 size: 16 residues. Germline lookup yields CDR1 SQVTM and CDR2 ANQGSEA. The CDR3 reads CSAGQGTGDKEHEQYF. The CDR3 bases are TGCAGCGCTGGCCAAGGCACAGGGGATAAAGAACACGAGCAGTACTTC.

This chain connects TRBV11-3 to TRBJ1-4; tentative D call: TRBD1 (6 bases). Germline CDR1 SGHNT, CDR2 YENEEA. Trimming took off 4 bases at V and 5 bases at J, with 14 bases between the two ends. The CDR3 contains 15 residues. The CDR3 nucleotides read TGTGCCAGCAGCTCACCGACAGGACAGAATGAAAAACTGTTTTTT. The encoded protein is CASSSPTGQNEKLFF.